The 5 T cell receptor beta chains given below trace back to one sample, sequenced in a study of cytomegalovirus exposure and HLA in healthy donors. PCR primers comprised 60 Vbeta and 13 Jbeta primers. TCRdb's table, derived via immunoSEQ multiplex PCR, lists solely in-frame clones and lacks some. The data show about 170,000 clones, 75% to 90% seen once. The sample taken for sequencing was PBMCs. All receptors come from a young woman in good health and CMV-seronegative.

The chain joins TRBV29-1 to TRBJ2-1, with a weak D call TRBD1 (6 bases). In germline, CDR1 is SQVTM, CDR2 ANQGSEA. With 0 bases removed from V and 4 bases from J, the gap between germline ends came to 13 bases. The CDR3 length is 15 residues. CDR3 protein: CSVEDRRGSYNEQFF. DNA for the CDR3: TGCAGCGTTGAAGATCGTAGGGGGTCATACAATGAGCAGTTCTTC.

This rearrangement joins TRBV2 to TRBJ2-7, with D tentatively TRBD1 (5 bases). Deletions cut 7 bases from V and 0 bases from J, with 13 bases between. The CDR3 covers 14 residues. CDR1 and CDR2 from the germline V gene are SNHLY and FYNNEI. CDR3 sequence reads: CASMRQGTSYEQYF. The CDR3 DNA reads TGTGCCAGCATGCGCCAGGGAACCTCCTACGAGCAGTACTTC.

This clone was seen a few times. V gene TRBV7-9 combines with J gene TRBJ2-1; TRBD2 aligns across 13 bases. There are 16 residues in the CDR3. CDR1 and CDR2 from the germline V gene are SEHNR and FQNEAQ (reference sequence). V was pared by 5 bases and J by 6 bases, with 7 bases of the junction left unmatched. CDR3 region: CASSIRGLAGANEQFF. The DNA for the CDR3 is TGTGCCAGCAGCATCCGCGGACTAGCGGGGGCCAATGAGCAGTTCTTC.

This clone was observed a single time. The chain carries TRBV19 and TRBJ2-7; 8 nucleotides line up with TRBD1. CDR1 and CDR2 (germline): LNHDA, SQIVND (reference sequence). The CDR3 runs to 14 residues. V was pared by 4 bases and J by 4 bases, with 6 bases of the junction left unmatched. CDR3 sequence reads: CASSRRTGGYEQYF. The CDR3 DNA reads TGTGCCAGTAGTAGACGAACAGGGGGTTACGAGCAGTACTTC.

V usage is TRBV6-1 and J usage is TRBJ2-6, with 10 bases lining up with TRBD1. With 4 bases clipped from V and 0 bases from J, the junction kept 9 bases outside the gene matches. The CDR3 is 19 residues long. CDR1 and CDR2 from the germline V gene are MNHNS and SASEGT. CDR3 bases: TGTGCCAGCAGTGGACAGGGGGCCGGCCTGTTCTCTGGGGCCAACGTCCTGACTTTC. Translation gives CASSGQGAGLFSGANVLTF.